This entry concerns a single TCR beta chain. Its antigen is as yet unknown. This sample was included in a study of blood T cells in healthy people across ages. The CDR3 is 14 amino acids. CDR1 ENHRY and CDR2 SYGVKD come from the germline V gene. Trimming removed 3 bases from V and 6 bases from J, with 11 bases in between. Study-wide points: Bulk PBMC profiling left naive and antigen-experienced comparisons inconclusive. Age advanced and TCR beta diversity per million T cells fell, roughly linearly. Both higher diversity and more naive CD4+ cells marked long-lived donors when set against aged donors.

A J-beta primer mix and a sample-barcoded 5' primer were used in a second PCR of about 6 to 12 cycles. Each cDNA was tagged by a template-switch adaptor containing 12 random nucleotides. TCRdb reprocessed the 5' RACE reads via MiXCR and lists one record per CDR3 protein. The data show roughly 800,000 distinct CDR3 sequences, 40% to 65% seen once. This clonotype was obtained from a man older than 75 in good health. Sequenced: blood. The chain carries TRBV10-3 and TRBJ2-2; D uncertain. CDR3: CAISEIEVAGELFF. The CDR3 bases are TGTGCCATCAGTGAAATCGAGGTTGCCGGGGAGCTGTTTTTT.